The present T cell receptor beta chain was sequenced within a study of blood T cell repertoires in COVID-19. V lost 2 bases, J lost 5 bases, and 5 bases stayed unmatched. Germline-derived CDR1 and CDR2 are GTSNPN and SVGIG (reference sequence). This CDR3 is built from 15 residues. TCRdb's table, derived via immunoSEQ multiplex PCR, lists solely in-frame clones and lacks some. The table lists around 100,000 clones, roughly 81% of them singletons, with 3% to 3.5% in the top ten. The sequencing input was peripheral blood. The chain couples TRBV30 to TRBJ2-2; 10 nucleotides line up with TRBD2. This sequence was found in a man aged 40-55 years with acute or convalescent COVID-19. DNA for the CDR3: TGTGCCTGGAGTAGCGGGGGGGCCGGGACCGGGGAGCTGTTTTTT. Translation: CAWSSGGAGTGELFF.